This T cell receptor beta chain was obtained from a study of blood T cell repertoires in COVID-19 (dated by TCRdb to 2018 to 2020). Study-level background: Samples covering the acute and convalescent phases of COVID-19 were provided by collaborators in the United States, Italy and Spain. The prospective study material was composed of cDNA or gDNA derived from T cells, B-cell-depleted T cells, or PBMCs. Deeply sampled blood TCRbeta repertoires from subjects exposed to, actively infected with, or recovered from COVID-19 were included in the dataset. The repertoires were released in a freely available public database meant as a resource for research on the immune response to SARS-CoV-2. The samples were drawn from the first 160 participants of the ongoing ImmuneRACE study and from some 1,300 subjects provided by 6 global collaborators. Sample metadata almost always included a de-identified subject ID, COVID-19 status, age in years and sex. HLA class I and class II types, where available, came from metadata supplied by the sample provider rather than from assay-based typing. General study outcomes and caveats: Clinical and demographic metadata were provided uncurated, with the amount varying by source and participant.

Note on this clone: It lacks a known antigen. Qualities for individual bases were not recorded, and no much larger clone is one base off.

In the prospective study, participants were about 18 to 100 years old, resided in approximately 22 geographic areas of the United States, and were enrolled through a virtual design. Cohort assignment in the prospective study relied on participant-reported clinical history from a screening survey and a study questionnaire. ImmuneRACE Cohort 3 recovered participants were defined by two consecutive negative NP/OP PCR tests, healthcare professional clearance, or symptom resolution. Mobile phlebotomists in the prospective study collected whole blood, serum and a nasopharyngeal or oropharyngeal swab from every participant. Prospective study participants could optionally give additional blood draws and questionnaires over a roughly two-month period. Before DNA extraction, blood samples from the prospective study were shipped at room temperature or frozen. The CDR3 starts with the cysteine, ends with the phenylalanine, and has 17 residues. The read is trimmed to its CDR3 DNA, 51 bases read in frame from base 1. According to the germline V gene, CDR1 reads MNHNS and CDR2 reads SASEGT. V and J are trimmed by 3 bases and 5 bases, and the gene matches miss 16 bases of the junction.

The immunoSEQ Assay, a bias-controlled multiplex PCR, was used to amplify TCRbeta CDR3 regions from genomic DNA. The authors processed their data as follows. The number of nucleated cells in each sample was estimated from the amplification of reference gene primers within the assay. Sequence reads were collapsed and filtered to measure the absolute abundance of every unique TCRbeta CDR3 rearrangement. Productive Simpson clonality was computed per sample as the square root of Simpson's diversity index over productive rearrangements. The source is immuneACCESS, and TCRdb retained only in-frame sequences with V and J called. Part of the clones is not carried over; for the studies checked, unresolved V genes explain less than half of this, and the remainder is unexplained. The V and J calls and clone size are taken from that table; D and trimming were inferred from the DNA. Here the sample has around 450,000 clones; 90% occur a single time. 0.6% of the sample is in the top ten clones.

Recombination linked TRBV6-1 to TRBJ2-7, and TRBD1 matches 7 of the central bases. Sequenced input: PBMCs or T cells enriched from blood (not recorded which). The TCR sequence derives from a man aged 18 to 29 who had recovered from COVID-19. The nucleotide sequence is given as TGTGCCAGCAGTGATAGATCATATGGGACAGTGCCCCACGAGCAGTACTTC. Its coded protein is CASSDRSYGTVPHEQYF.